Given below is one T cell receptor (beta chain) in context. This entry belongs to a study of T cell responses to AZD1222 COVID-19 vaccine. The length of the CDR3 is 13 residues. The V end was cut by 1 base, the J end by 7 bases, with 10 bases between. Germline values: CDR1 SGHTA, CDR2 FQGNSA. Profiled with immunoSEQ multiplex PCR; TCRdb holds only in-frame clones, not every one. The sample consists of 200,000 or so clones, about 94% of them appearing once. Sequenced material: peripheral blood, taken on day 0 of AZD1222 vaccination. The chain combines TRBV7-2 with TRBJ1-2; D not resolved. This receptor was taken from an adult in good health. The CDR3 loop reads CASSLVGSGGYTF. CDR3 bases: TGTGCCAGCAGCTTAGTAGGGTCAGGTGGCTACACCTTC.